Shown below are 2 T cell receptor beta chains from a single sample sequenced in a study of blood T cells in healthy people across ages. PCR was performed a second time for about 7 to 11 cycles using a sample-barcoded 5' primer and a J-beta primer mix. TCRdb re-called the 5' RACE reads with MiXCR, one entry per CDR3 protein. The table shows roughly 1.4 million distinct CDR3 sequences, with 59% occurring only once. Sequencing was performed on blood. All receptors come from a man aged 18 to 29 in good health.

This clonotype was observed a few times. The genes are TRBV27 and TRBJ1-1; D perhaps matches TRBD1 (6 bases). This CDR3 spans 15 amino acids. Germline assignment: CDR1 MNHEY and CDR2 SMNVEV (reference sequence). The ends were cut back, 2 bases at V and 6 bases at J, with 16 bases in the middle. The CDR3 DNA sequence: TGTGCCAGCAGTTTAAGGCGGACAGAGAGGTCTGAAGCTTTCTTT. This codes for CASSLRRTERSEAFF.

The V and J genes are TRBV4-1 and TRBJ2-7; 11 nucleotides align to TRBD2. The CDR3 is 17 amino acids. After removal of 1 base from V and 5 bases from J, the junction contained 10 bases not matched to a gene. Germline lookup yields CDR1 MGHRA and CDR2 YSYEKL. The DNA of the CDR3 is TGCGCCAGCAGCCAAGTCCCTACTAGCGGGGGCAGGAACGAGCAGTACTTC. As protein: CASSQVPTSGGRNEQYF.